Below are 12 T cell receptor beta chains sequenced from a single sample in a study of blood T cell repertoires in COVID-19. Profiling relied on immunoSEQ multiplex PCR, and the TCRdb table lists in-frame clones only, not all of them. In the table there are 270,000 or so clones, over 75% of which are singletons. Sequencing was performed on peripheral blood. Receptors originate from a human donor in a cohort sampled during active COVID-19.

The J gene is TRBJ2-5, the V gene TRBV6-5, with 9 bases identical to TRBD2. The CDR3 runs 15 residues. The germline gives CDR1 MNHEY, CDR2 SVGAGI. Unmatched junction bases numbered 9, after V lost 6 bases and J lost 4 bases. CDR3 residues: CASRNRAGGGETQYF. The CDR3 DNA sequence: TGTGCCAGCAGAAACCGCGCGGGGGGGGGAGAGACCCAGTACTTC.

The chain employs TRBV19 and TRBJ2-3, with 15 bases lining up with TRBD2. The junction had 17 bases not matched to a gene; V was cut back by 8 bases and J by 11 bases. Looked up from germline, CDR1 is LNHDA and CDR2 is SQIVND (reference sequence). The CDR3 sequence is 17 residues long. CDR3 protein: CASHSPGLAGGSGGQYF. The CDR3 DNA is TGTGCCAGTCATTCGCCGGGACTAGCGGGAGGTTCCGGCGGGCAGTATTTT.

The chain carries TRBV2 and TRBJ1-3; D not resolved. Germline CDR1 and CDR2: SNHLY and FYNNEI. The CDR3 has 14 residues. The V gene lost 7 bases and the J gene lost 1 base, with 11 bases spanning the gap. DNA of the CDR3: TGTGCCAGCAAACAACTATCGTCTGGAAACACCATATATTTT. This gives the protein CASKQLSSGNTIYF.

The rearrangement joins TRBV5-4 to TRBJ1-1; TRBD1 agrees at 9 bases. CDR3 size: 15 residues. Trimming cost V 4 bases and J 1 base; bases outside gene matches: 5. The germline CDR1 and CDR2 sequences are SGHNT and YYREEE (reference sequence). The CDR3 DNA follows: TGTGCCAGCAGCAAACAGGGGGCCGCGAACACTGAAGCTTTCTTT. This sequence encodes CASSKQGAANTEAFF.

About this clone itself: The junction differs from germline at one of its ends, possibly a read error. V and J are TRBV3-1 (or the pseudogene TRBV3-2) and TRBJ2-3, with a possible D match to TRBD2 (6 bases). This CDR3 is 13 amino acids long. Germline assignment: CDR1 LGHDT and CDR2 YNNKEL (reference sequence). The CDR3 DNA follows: TGTGCCAGCAGCCCCGGTGCGGCTAGCGAGCATGTTTTT. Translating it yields CASSPGAASEHVF.

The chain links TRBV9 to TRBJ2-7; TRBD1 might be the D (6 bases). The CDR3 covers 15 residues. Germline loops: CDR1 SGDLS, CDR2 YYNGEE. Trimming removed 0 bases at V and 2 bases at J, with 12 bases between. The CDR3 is CASSVDPGTTYEQYF. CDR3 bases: TGTGCCAGCAGCGTAGATCCGGGGACAACCTACGAGCAGTACTTC.

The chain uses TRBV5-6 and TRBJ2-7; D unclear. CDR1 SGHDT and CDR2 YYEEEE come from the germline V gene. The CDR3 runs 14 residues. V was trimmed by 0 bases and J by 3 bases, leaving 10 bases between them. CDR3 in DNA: TGTGCCAGCAGCTTGGGCCAGTCCTTCTACGAGCAGTACTTC. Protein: CASSLGQSFYEQYF.

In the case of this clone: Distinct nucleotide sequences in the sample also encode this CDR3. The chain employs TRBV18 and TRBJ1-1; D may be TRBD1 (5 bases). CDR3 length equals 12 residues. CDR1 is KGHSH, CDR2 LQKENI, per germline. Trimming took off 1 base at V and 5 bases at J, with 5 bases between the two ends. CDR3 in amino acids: CASSPQGTEAFF. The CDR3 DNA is TGTGCCAGCTCACCACAGGGGACTGAAGCTTTCTTT.

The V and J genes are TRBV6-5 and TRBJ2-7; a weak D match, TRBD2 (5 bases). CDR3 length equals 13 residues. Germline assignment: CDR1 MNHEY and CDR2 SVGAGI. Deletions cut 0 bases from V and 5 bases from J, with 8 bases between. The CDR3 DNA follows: TGTGCCAGCAGTTACTCGACGGGAAACGAGCAGTACTTC. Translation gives CASSYSTGNEQYF.

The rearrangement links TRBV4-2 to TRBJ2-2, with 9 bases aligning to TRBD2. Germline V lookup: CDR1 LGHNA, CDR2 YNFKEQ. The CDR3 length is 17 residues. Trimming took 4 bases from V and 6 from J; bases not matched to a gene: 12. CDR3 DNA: TGTGCCAGCAGCCCTAGCGGGACTATAAGAGAATCCGGGGAGCTGTTTTTT. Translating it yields CASSPSGTIRESGELFF.

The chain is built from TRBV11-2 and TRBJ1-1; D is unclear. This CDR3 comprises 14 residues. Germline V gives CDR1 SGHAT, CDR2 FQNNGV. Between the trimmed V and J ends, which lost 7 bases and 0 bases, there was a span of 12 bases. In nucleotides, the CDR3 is TGTGCCAGCACTACAGAGACCATGAACACTGAAGCTTTCTTT. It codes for CASTTETMNTEAFF.

The CDR3 loop reads CASSLGTRIYEQYF. The CDR3 region has the DNA TGTGCCAGCAGCTTGGGGACTAGGATTTACGAGCAGTACTTC. The genes are TRBV5-7 and TRBJ2-7; 7 nucleotides align to TRBD2. TRBV5-7 is an ORF for which the function is uncertain. CDR3 size: 14 residues. After removal of 0 bases from V and 4 bases from J, the junction contained 4 bases not matched to a gene.